Presented here are 2 T cell receptor beta chains from one specimen sequenced in a study of CD8 T cells in ankylosing spondylitis. Each CDR3 protein is one row after TCRdb ran MiXCR on the 5' RACE reads. Among about 240,000 distinct CDR3 sequences listed, approximately 11% were seen once. Source material: blood, either unsorted or a sorted T cell fraction (not recorded which). The receptors shown here come from a male donor with ankylosing spondylitis or in good health (not recorded which).

The chain recombines TRBV4-2 with TRBJ1-2; D perhaps matches TRBD1 (6 bases). The CDR3 is 14 amino acids. Between the trimmed V and J ends, which lost 0 bases and 4 bases, there was a span of 9 bases. Germline CDR1 reads LGHNA; CDR2 reads YNFKEQ. The CDR3 nucleotides read TGTGCCAGCAGCCAAGAACAGGGCGGCTATGGCTACACCTTC. It codes for CASSQEQGGYGYTF.

The gene calls are TRBV5-1 and TRBJ2-2; D not resolved. The V gene lost 4 bases and the J gene lost 2 bases, with 21 bases spanning the gap. The length of the CDR3 is 18 residues. CDR1 SGHRS and CDR2 YFSETQ come from the germline V gene. The CDR3 here is CASSILPWTPSNTGELFF. CDR3 sequence (DNA): TGCGCCAGCAGCATTCTTCCCTGGACCCCCTCCAACACCGGGGAGCTGTTTTTT.